This T cell receptor (beta chain) was retrieved from a study of blood T cell repertoires in COVID-19. About the research overall: COVID-19 samples collected from the United States, Italy and Spain covered acute and convalescent phases. T cells, B-cell-depleted T cells, or PBMCs provided the cDNA or gDNA that served as material.

Authors' processing steps: Amplification of reference gene primers provided the estimated nucleated cell counts. Method: immunoSEQ multiplex PCR; TCRdb's copy keeps in-frame clones and lacks some. V and J calls and clone size are as listed in that table; D and trimming were resolved from the DNA. Of approximately 180,000 clones in the sample, 70% to 90% were seen once. The V end was cut by 2 bases, the J end by 5 bases, with 10 bases between. Per the germline V gene, CDR1 is LNHDA and CDR2 is SQIVND (reference sequence). This CDR3 has 14 amino acids. The TCR comes from a man aged 55 to 69 with active or convalescent COVID-19. The rearrangement joins TRBV19 to TRBJ1-5, with a tentative D call TRBD1 (6 bases). The material sequenced was peripheral blood. CDR3 DNA: TGTGCCAGTAGTATAACCGGGACATATCAGCCCCAGCATTTT. Its protein product is CASSITGTYQPQHF.